The 30 T cell receptor beta chains reported below all come from one sample, sequenced in a study of sequential checkpoint blockade in melanoma. TCRdb keeps only in-frame clones here, not all; method: immunoSEQ multiplex PCR. The sample has 9,500 to 15,000 clones, over 65% seen once. Treatment given: randomized to nivolumab then ipilimumab (arm A) or the reverse (arm B). The sequencing used CD8+ T cells sorted from blood (inferred from file names), collected from a patient given nivolumab and ipilimumab in sequence. These TCRs come from a human donor with melanoma.

The gene calls are TRBV28 and TRBJ2-3; TRBD2 matches at 10 bases. Per germline, CDR1 MDHEN and CDR2 SYDVKM. The ends lost 3 bases at V and 1 base at J; junction bases unmatched: 4. The CDR3 consists of 16 residues. For the CDR3, the DNA is TGTGCCAGCAGTTTGTCCCTAGCGGGGGGCACAGATACGCAGTATTTT. Translation: CASSLSLAGGTDTQYF. Full variable domain (missing parts from reference TRBV28 and TRBJ2-3): DVKVTQSSRYLVKRTGEKVFLECVQDMDHENMFWYRQDPGLGLRLIYFSYDVKMKEKGDIPEGYSVSREKKERFSLILESASTNQTSMYLCASSLSLAGGTDTQYFGPGTRLTVL.

Points on this clone: The sample has other DNA sequences that encode this CDR3 too. The V gene is TRBV11-2, the J gene TRBJ2-7, with D uncertain. The V gene lost 1 base and the J gene lost 7 bases, with 8 bases spanning the gap. The germline V gene has CDR1 SGHAT and CDR2 FQNNGV. CDR3 length equals 12 residues. The CDR3 region has the DNA TGTGCCAGCAGCTTAGGTCCATTGGAGCAGTACTTC. Protein product: CASSLGPLEQYF.

The CDR3 reads CASSLFGAAFF. The CDR3 region has the DNA TGTGCCAGCAGTTTATTTGGGGCGGCTTTCTTT. The genes are TRBV28 and TRBJ1-1; TRBD1 might be the D (5 bases). The CDR3 runs to 11 residues. The germline CDR1 and CDR2 sequences are MDHEN and SYDVKM. Trimming took 1 base from V and 11 from J, leaving 8 bases between them.

The chain links TRBV19 to TRBJ1-1, with TRBD1 matching over 10 bases. The V gene's germline CDR1 is LNHDA and CDR2 SQIVND (reference sequence). Trimming at V came to 3 bases and at J to 0 bases, leaving 10 bases not matched to a gene. The CDR3 sequence is 18 residues long. The CDR3 sequence: CASSIDRGRPFMNTEAFF. The CDR3 nucleotides read TGTGCCAGTAGTATCGACAGGGGGCGACCTTTCATGAACACTGAAGCTTTCTTT.

The chain employs TRBV27 and TRBJ1-2; TRBD1 might be the D (5 bases). CDR3 length: 14 residues. CDR1 is MNHEY, CDR2 SMNVEV, per germline (reference sequence). Trimming cost V 6 bases and J 7 bases, with 18 bases left between them. CDR3 nucleotide sequence: TGTGCCAGCAGGAATTATTCAGGGATTACTGGCTACACCTTC. This codes for CASRNYSGITGYTF.

The chain links TRBV13 to TRBJ2-7, with TRBD1 as a possible D gene (6 bases). The CDR3 length is 13 residues. The germline gives CDR1 PRHDT, CDR2 FYEKMQ (reference sequence). Trimming removed 6 bases from V and 4 bases from J, with 13 bases in between. The CDR3 loop reads CASSPGGWYEQYF. As DNA, the CDR3 is TGTGCCAGCAGTCCTGGGGGCTGGTACGAGCAGTACTTC.

This sequence joins TRBV28 and TRBJ2-1; D is perhaps TRBD2 (5 bases). The CDR3 runs 13 residues. Germline CDR1 MDHEN, CDR2 SYDVKM. Trimming shortened V by 3 bases and J by 10 bases, and 13 bases separated the two germline ends. CDR3 nucleotide sequence: TGTGCCAGCAGTTTTGGCAGTCCGGGAGAGCAGTTCTTC. Amino acids: CASSFGSPGEQFF.

J is TRBJ2-1 and V is TRBV10-1; 8 positions agree with TRBD2. J gave up 0 bases and V 5 bases, and 3 bases lay outside the gene matches. The germline gives CDR1 WNHNN, CDR2 SYGVQD (reference sequence). The CDR3 has 15 residues. CDR3: CASSLTSASYNEQFF. CDR3 DNA sequence: TGCGCCAGCAGTTTGACTAGCGCCTCCTACAATGAGCAGTTCTTC.

CDR3 DNA: TGTGCCAGCAGCTTAGTAGCGGGAGTCTACAATGAGCAGTTCTTC. The encoded protein is CASSLVAGVYNEQFF. The chain couples TRBV7-8 to TRBJ2-1; 9 bases line up with TRBD2. The V and J ends lost 1 base and 3 bases, in that order; junction bases with no gene match: 1. The germline V gene has CDR1 SGHVS and CDR2 FQNEAQ. This CDR3 is built from 15 residues. The variable domain in full, completed from reference TRBV7-8 and TRBJ2-1, reads GAGVSQSPRYKVAKRGQDVALRCDPISGHVSLFWYQQALGQGPEFLTYFQNEAQLDKSGLPSDRFFAERPEGSVSTLKIQRTQQEDSAVYLCASSLVAGVYNEQFFGPGTRLTVL.

The gene calls are TRBV21-1 and TRBJ1-1; the tabulated D call, TRBD1, remains unverified against the DNA. TRBV21-1 is termed a pseudogene. The CDR3 totals 14 residues. For the CDR3, the DNA is TGTGCCAGCTCCCGGACAGGGGGGAAGACTGAAGCTTTCTTT. Amino acids: CASSRTGGKTEAFF.

The chain couples TRBV27 to TRBJ2-7; a weak D match, TRBD1 (6 bases). V shed 0 bases and J shed 6 bases, with 6 bases lying between them. Germline values: CDR1 MNHEY, CDR2 SMNVEV (reference sequence). The CDR3 is 12 amino acids. The DNA of the CDR3 is TGTGCCAGCAGTTTATCAGGGGGCGAGCAGTACTTC. This translates into CASSLSGGEQYF.

This chain links TRBV9 with TRBJ2-7; a weak D match, TRBD1 (7 bases). Looked up from germline, CDR1 is SGDLS and CDR2 is YYNGEE. The V end lost 3 bases, the J end lost 3 bases, and 19 bases lay between the germline ends. The CDR3 runs to 16 residues. In DNA, the CDR3 is TGTGCCAGCAGCGAGGGAGGAGCAGGGGGGCTCTACGAGCAGTACTTC. Translated, it gives CASSEGGAGGLYEQYF. The variable domain in full, with the rest retrieved from reference TRBV9 and TRBJ2-7, is DSGVTQTPKHLITATGQRVTLRCSPRSGDLSVYWYQQSLDQGLQFLIQYYNGEERAKGNILERFSAQQFPDLHSELNLSSLELGDSALYFCASSEGGAGGLYEQYFGPGTRLTVT.

In its sample, this clone was seen once. This rearrangement joins TRBV27 to TRBJ2-7, with D perhaps TRBD1 (6 bases). Germline CDR1 MNHEY, CDR2 SMNVEV (reference sequence). The CDR3 loop spans 17 amino acids. V shed 3 bases and J shed 3 bases, with 21 bases lying between them. Here the CDR3 reads CASSFLVPQGRFYEQYF. CDR3 DNA sequence: TGTGCCAGCAGTTTCCTCGTCCCACAGGGCCGCTTCTACGAGCAGTACTTC.

This chain joins TRBV7-6 and TRBJ2-1; a weak D match, TRBD2 (6 bases). V was clipped by 0 bases and J by 9 bases, with 15 bases between them. CDR3 length equals 15 residues. Germline loops: CDR1 SGHVS, CDR2 FNYEAQ. CDR3 loop: CASSLASGRDSEQFF. The CDR3 DNA reads TGTGCCAGCAGCTTAGCGAGCGGGCGGGATAGTGAGCAGTTCTTC. Complete variable domain (other parts from reference TRBV7-6 and TRBJ2-1): GAGVSQSPRYKVTKRGQDVALRCDPISGHVSLYWYRQALGQGPEFLTYFNYEAQQDKSGLPNDRFSAERPEGSISTLTIQRTEQRDSAMYRCASSLASGRDSEQFFGPGTRLTVL.

The chain couples TRBV19 to TRBJ1-5; tentative D call: TRBD1 (5 bases). Looked up from germline, CDR1 is LNHDA and CDR2 is SQIVND (reference sequence). This CDR3 has 13 residues. V was clipped by 3 bases and J by 6 bases, with 9 bases between them. CDR3 sequence reads: CASSIGDFQPQHF. For the CDR3, the DNA is TGTGCCAGTAGTATTGGGGACTTTCAGCCCCAGCATTTT.

The rearrangement links TRBV6-1 to TRBJ1-6; D unresolved. Germline CDR1 is MNHNS and CDR2 is SASEGT. The length of the CDR3 is 18 residues. Trimming took 4 bases from V and 0 from J, leaving 16 bases between them. CDR3 residues: CASSALDGLSSYNSPLHF. The DNA for the CDR3 is TGTGCCAGCAGTGCGCTGGACGGACTAAGCTCCTATAATTCACCCCTCCACTTT.

The chain combines TRBV9 with TRBJ2-1; maybe TRBD1 (6 bases). This CDR3 region has 18 residues. V was pared by 0 bases and J by 0 bases, with 16 bases between. Germline V gives CDR1 SGDLS, CDR2 YYNGEE. The CDR3 DNA sequence: TGTGCCAGCAGCGTAGAACAGGGAGTAGGGACCTCCTACAATGAGCAGTTCTTC. It translates to CASSVEQGVGTSYNEQFF. Supplemented by reference TRBV9 and TRBJ2-1, the full variable domain reads DSGVTQTPKHLITATGQRVTLRCSPRSGDLSVYWYQQSLDQGLQFLIQYYNGEERAKGNILERFSAQQFPDLHSELNLSSLELGDSALYFCASSVEQGVGTSYNEQFFGPGTRLTVL.

The chain employs TRBV27 and TRBJ2-7; D unclear. CDR3 length: 13 amino acids. CDR1 and CDR2 (germline): MNHEY, SMNVEV (reference sequence). Trimming shortened V by 1 base and J by 4 bases, and 8 bases separated the two germline ends. Here the CDR3 DNA reads TGTGCCAGCAGTTTATGGTACGGGTACGAGCAGTACTTC. Protein: CASSLWYGYEQYF.

The J gene is TRBJ2-1, the V gene TRBV5-4, with D tentatively TRBD1 (5 bases). CDR3 size: 14 residues. V lost 0 bases and J 5 bases, leaving 9 bases between the germline ends. Germline V gives CDR1 SGHNT, CDR2 YYREEE (reference sequence). The CDR3 protein is CASSLGWGDNEQFF. In nucleotides, the CDR3 is TGTGCCAGCAGCTTGGGGTGGGGCGACAATGAGCAGTTCTTC.

The CDR3 spells CASTGDAETQYF. CDR3 in DNA: TGTGCCTCCACGGGGGATGCAGAGACCCAGTACTTC. The chain combines TRBV19 with TRBJ2-5; a weak D match, TRBD2 (6 bases). V was pared by 11 bases and J by 4 bases, with 14 bases between. From germline, CDR1 is LNHDA and CDR2 SQIVND (reference sequence). The CDR3 length is 12 residues.

J is TRBJ2-3 and V is TRBV7-9; D perhaps matches TRBD1 (6 bases). The CDR3 is 16 residues long. From germline, CDR1 is SEHNR and CDR2 FQNEAQ (reference sequence). The V gene lost 2 bases and the J gene lost 2 bases, with 14 bases spanning the gap. CDR3 in DNA: TGTGCCAGCAGCTTATGGTCAACAGGGTTCACAGATACGCAGTATTTT. Translating gives CASSLWSTGFTDTQYF.

The chain has TRBV7-7 and TRBJ2-1; D possibly corresponds to TRBD1 (6 bases). The germline CDR1 and CDR2 sequences are SSHAT and FNYEAQ (reference sequence). This CDR3 comprises 15 residues. V was shortened by 5 bases and J by 1 base, with 12 bases between the two germline ends. The CDR3 loop is CASSPQGSSYNEQFF. The DNA of the CDR3 is TGTGCCAGCAGCCCACAGGGTTCATCCTACAATGAGCAGTTCTTC.

The rearrangement links TRBV28 to TRBJ2-2; possible D gene TRBD1, 6 bases. V lost 3 bases to trimming and J lost 7 bases, with 12 bases between them. This CDR3 contains 14 residues. The germline V gene encodes CDR1 MDHEN and CDR2 SYDVKM. The CDR3 reads CASSFRGLNGELFF. CDR3 DNA sequence: TGTGCCAGCAGTTTCAGGGGCCTTAACGGGGAGCTGTTTTTT.

The V and J genes are TRBV6-5 and TRBJ2-1, with TRBD2 identical over 8 bases. Trimming cost V 8 bases and J 16 bases; bases outside gene matches: 13. Germline-derived CDR1 and CDR2 are MNHEY and SVGAGI. CDR3 length equals 12 residues. Here the CDR3 reads CASRSAGGFVFF. The CDR3, as DNA: TGTGCCAGCCGTTCGGCGGGGGGCTTCGTTTTCTTC.

The chain combines TRBV5-4 with TRBJ2-5; 8 bases fit TRBD2. Per germline, CDR1 SGHNT and CDR2 YYREEE (reference sequence). J lost 0 bases, V lost 0 bases, and 10 bases had no gene match. CDR3 length: 18 residues. The CDR3 spells CASSLALGGEGDQETQYF. DNA of the CDR3: TGTGCCAGCAGCTTGGCCCTCGGGGGGGAGGGAGACCAAGAGACCCAGTACTTC.

CDR3 in DNA: TGTGCCAGCAGCTTAGCACAGGGGGCCGAAGAGACCCAGTACTTC. It encodes CASSLAQGAEETQYF. This chain connects TRBV7-9 to TRBJ2-5, with TRBD1 matching 9 bases. The CDR3 runs to 15 residues. From germline, CDR1 is SEHNR and CDR2 FQNEAQ (reference sequence). Germline trimming cut 0 bases from V and 3 bases from J; bases unmatched to any gene: 2.

V is TRBV27 and J is TRBJ1-1; a possible D gene is TRBD1 (5 bases). Per the germline V gene, CDR1 is MNHEY and CDR2 is SMNVEV (reference sequence). V lost 2 bases and J 4 bases, leaving 11 bases between the germline ends. The CDR3 totals 14 residues. DNA of the CDR3: TGTGCCAGCAGTTTACGGCAGGGTACCACTGAAGCTTTCTTT. Translated, it gives CASSLRQGTTEAFF.

This clone was seen a handful of times. The gene calls are TRBV27 and TRBJ1-1; 9 bases match TRBD1. Germline-derived CDR1 and CDR2 are MNHEY and SMNVEV (reference sequence). CDR3 length equals 15 residues. V shed 8 bases and J 5 bases; nucleotides not matched to a gene: 12. CDR3 region: CASGLTGGAGTEAFF. The DNA of the CDR3 is TGTGCCAGCGGCCTAACAGGGGGCGCGGGGACTGAAGCTTTCTTT.

The chain is built from TRBV7-9 and TRBJ1-2; D not certain. Germline V gene lookup returns CDR1 SEHNR and CDR2 FQNEAQ (reference sequence). This CDR3 contains 13 residues. V gave up 0 bases and J gave up 5 bases, with 7 bases separating them. The CDR3 nucleotides read TGTGCCAGCAGCTTAGCGTCCCCTTATGGCTACACCTTC. Translating gives CASSLASPYGYTF.

This clone is medium-sized. No conserved phenylalanine or tryptophan is present at the end of the CDR3, so a read error is the likely explanation. The DNA is left out, because the CDR3 cannot be placed on it with certainty; the CDR3 is given as TCRdb lists it. This chain uses TRBV19 with TRBJ1-2; TRBD1 was called by the table and not checked on the DNA. The CDR3 sequence runs 14 residues, both termini included. Germline CDR1 and CDR2: LNHDA and SQIVND (reference sequence). The CDR3 loop reads CASSTWGQAKTMDI.